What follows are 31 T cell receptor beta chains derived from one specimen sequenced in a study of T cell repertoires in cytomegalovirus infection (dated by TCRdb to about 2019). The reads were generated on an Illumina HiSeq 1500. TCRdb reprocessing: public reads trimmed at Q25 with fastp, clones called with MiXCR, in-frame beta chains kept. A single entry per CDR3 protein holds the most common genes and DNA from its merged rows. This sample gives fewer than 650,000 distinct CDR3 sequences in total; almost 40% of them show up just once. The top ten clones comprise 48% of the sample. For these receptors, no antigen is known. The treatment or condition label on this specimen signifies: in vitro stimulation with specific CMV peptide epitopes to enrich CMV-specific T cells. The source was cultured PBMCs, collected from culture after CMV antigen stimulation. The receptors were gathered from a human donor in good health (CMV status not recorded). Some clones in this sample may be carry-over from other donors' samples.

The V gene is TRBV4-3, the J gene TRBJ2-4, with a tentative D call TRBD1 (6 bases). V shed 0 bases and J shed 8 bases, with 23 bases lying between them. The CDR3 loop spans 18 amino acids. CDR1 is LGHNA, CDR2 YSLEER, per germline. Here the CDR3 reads CASSQDLGAHQPGDIQYF. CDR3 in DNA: TGCGCCAGCAGCCAAGATCTGGGGGCTCACCAGCCCGGGGACATTCAGTACTTC.

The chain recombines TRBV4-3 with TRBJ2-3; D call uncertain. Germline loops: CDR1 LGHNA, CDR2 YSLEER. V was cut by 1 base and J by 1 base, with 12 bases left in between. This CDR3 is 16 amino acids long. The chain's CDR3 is CASSQGQAPRTDTQYF. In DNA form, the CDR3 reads TGCGCCAGCAGCCAAGGACAAGCCCCCCGCACAGATACGCAGTATTTT.

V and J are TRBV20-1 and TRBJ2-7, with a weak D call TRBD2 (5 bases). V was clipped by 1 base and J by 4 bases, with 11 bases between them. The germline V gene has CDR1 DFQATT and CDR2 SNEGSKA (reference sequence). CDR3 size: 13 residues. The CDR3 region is CSARGGIQYEQYF. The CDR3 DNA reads TGCAGTGCTAGAGGAGGGATCCAGTACGAGCAGTACTTC.

The CDR3 coding sequence is TGTGCCAGCAGCTTGGAGTGGGGCGCGGGAGAGACCCAGTACTTC. This encodes CASSLEWGAGETQYF. This chain uses TRBV5-6 with TRBJ2-5; D may correspond to TRBD1 or TRBD2 (5 bases each). The germline V and J ends were trimmed by 0 bases and 4 bases, with 13 bases remaining between them. Germline CDR1 is SGHDT and CDR2 is YYEEEE. The CDR3 length is 15 residues.

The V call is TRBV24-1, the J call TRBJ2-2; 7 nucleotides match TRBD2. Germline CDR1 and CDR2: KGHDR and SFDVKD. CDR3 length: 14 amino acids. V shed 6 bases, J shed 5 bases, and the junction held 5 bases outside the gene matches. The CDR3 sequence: CATSPSGKTGELFF. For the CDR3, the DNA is TGTGCCACCAGTCCCAGCGGGAAAACCGGGGAGCTGTTTTTT.

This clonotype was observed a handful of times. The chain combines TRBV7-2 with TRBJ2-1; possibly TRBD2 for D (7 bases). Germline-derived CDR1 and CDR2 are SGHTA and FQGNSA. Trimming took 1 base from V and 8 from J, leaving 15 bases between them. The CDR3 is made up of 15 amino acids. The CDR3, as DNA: TGTGCCAGCAGCTTAGTAGGGGGGGGGCAGTATGAGCAGTTCTTC. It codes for CASSLVGGGQYEQFF.

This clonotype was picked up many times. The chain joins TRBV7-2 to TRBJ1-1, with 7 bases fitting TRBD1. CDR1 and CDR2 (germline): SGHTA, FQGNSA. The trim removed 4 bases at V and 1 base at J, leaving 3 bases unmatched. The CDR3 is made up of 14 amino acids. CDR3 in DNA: TGTGCCAGCAGCTCCCGGACAGGGAACACTGAAGCTTTCTTT. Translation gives CASSSRTGNTEAFF.

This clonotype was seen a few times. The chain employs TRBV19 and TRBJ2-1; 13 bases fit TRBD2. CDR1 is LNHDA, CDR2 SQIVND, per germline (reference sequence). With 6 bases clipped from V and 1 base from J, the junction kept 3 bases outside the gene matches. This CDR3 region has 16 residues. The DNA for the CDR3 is TGTGCCAGTAGACGGACTAGCGGGAGTTCCTACAATGAGCAGTTCTTC. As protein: CASRRTSGSSYNEQFF.

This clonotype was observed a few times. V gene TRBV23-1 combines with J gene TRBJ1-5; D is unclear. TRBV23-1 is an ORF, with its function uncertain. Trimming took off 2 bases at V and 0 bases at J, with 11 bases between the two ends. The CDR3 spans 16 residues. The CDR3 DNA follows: TGCGCCAGCAGTCAAACGGGGTTGGATAGCAATCAGCCCCAGCATTTT. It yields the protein CASSQTGLDSNQPQHF.

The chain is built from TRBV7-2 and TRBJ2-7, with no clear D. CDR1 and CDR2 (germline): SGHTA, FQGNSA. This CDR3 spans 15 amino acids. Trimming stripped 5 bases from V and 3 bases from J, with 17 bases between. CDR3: CASSGRSKPYYEQYF. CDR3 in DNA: TGTGCCAGCAGCGGGCGTTCAAAACCTTACTACGAGCAGTACTTC. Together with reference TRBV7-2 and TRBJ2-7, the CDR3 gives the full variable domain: GAGVSQSPSNKVTEKGKDVELRCDPISGHTALYWYRQSLGQGLEFLIYFQGNSAPDKSGLPSDRFSAERTGGSVSTLTIQRTQQEDSAVYLCASSGRSKPYYEQYFGPGTRLTVT.

CDR3 residues: CASNPRGQGTGELFF. The CDR3 region has the DNA TGTGCCAGCAACCCCAGGGGGCAAGGCACCGGGGAGCTGTTTTTT. The chain combines TRBV7-8 with TRBJ2-2; 8 bases line up with TRBD1. Germline V gene data show CDR1 as SGHVS and CDR2 as FQNEAQ. This CDR3 is 15 amino acids long. V shed 7 bases and J 4 bases; nucleotides not matched to a gene: 8. Together with reference TRBV7-8 and TRBJ2-2, the CDR3 gives the full variable domain: GAGVSQSPRYKVAKRGQDVALRCDPISGHVSLFWYQQALGQGPEFLTYFQNEAQLDKSGLPSDRFFAERPEGSVSTLKIQRTQQEDSAVYLCASNPRGQGTGELFFGEGSRLTVL.

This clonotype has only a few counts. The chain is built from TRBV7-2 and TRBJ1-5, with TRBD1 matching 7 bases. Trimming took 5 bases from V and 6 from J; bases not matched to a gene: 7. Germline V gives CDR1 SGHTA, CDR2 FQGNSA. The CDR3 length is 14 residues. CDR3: CASSITGAGQPQHF. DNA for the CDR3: TGTGCCAGCAGCATCACAGGGGCGGGTCAGCCCCAGCATTTT.

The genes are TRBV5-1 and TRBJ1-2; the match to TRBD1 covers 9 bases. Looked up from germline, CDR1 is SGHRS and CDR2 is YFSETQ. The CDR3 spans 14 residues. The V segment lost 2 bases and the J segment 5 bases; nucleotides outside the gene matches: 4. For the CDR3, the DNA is TGCGCCAGCAGCTTACAGGGGGCGCGTTATGGCTACACCTTC. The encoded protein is CASSLQGARYGYTF.

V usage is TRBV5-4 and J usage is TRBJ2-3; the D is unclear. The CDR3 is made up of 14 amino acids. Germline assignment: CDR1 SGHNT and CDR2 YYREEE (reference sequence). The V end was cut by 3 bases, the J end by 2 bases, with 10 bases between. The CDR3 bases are TGTGCCAGCAGCTCTGGCAAATCCACAGATACGCAGTATTTT. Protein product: CASSSGKSTDTQYF.

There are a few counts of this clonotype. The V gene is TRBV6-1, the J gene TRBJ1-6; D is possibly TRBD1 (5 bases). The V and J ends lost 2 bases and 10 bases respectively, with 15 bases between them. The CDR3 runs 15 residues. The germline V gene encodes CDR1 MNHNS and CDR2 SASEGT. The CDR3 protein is CASSELGGGGSPLHF. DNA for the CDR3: TGTGCCAGCAGTGAACTGGGCGGGGGTGGGTCACCCCTCCACTTT.

This CDR3 is CASSDRTDEQFF. CDR3 nucleotides: TGTGCCAGCAGTGACAGGACCGATGAGCAGTTCTTC. The genes are TRBV2 and TRBJ2-1; D remains ambiguous. Looked up from germline, CDR1 is SNHLY and CDR2 is FYNNEI. Deletions cut 3 bases from V and 8 bases from J, with 8 bases between. The CDR3 totals 12 residues.

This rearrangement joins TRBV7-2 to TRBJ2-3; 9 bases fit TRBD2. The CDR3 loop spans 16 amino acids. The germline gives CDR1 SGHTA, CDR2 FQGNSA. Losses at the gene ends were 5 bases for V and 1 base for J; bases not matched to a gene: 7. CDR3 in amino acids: CASSPGRTSGTDTQYF. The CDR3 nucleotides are TGTGCCAGCAGCCCGGGTCGGACTAGCGGCACAGATACGCAGTATTTT.

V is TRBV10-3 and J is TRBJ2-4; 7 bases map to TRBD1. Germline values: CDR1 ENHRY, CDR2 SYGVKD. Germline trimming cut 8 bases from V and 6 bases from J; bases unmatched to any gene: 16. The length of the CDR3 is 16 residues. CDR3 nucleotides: TGTGCCATCCGTTTTTCCGGGACAGCTTCGGGAAACATTCAGTACTTC. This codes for CAIRFSGTASGNIQYF.

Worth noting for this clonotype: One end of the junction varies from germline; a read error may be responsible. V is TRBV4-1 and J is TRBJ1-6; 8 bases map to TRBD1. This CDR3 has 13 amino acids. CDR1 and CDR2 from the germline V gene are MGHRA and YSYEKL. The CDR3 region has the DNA TGTGCCAGCAGCCCAGGGGGCCGTTCACCCCTCCACTTT. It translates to CASSPGGRSPLHF.

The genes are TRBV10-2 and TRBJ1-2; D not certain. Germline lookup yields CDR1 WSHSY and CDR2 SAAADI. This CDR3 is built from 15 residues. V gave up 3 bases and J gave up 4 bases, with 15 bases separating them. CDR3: CASSEYRRAPYGYTF. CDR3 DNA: TGCGCCAGCAGTGAATATAGGAGGGCCCCCTATGGCTACACCTTC.

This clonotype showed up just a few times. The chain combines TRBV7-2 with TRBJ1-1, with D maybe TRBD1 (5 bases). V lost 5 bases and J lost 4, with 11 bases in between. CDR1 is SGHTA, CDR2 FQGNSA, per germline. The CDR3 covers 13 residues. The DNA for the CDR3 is TGTGCCAGCAGCGGGACGGGGAGCACTGAAGCTTTCTTT. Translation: CASSGTGSTEAFF. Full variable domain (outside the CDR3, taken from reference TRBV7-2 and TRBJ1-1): GAGVSQSPSNKVTEKGKDVELRCDPISGHTALYWYRQSLGQGLEFLIYFQGNSAPDKSGLPSDRFSAERTGGSVSTLTIQRTQQEDSAVYLCASSGTGSTEAFFGQGTRLTVV.

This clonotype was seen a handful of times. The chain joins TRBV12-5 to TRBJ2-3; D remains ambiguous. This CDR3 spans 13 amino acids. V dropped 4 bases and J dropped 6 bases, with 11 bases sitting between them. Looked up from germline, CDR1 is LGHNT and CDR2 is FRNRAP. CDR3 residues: CASGSSSFDTQYF. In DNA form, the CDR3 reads TGTGCTAGTGGTTCCTCCTCTTTTGATACGCAGTATTTT.

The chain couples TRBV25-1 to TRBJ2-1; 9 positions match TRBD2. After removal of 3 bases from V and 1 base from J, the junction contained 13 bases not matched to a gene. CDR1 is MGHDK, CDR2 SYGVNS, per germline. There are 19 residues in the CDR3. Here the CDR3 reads CASSENSGSRGGSYNEQFF. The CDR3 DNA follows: TGTGCCAGCAGTGAGAATAGCGGGAGTAGGGGTGGTTCCTACAATGAGCAGTTCTTC.

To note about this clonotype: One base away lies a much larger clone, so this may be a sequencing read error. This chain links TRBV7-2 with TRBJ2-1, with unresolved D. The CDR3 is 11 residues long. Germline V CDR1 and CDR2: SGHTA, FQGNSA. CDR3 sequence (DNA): TGTGCCAGCAGCTTAACACCCGAGCATTTCTTC. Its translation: CASSLTPEHFF.

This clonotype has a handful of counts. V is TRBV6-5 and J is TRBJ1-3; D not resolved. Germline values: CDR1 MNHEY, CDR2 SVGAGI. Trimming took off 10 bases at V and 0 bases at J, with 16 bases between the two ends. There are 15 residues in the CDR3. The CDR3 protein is CATRKLYLSGNTIYF. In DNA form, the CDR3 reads TGTGCCACGAGAAAACTCTACCTCTCTGGAAACACCATATATTTT.

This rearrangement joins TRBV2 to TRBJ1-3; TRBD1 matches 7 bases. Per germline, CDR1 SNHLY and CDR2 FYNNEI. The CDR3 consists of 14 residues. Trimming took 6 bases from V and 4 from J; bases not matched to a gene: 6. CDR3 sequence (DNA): TGTGCCAGCAGCCGGCGACAGGGCGGAAACACCATATATTTT. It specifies CASSRRQGGNTIYF.

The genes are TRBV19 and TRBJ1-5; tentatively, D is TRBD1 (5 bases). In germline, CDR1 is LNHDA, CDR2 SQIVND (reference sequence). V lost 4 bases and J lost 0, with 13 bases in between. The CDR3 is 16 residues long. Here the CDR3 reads CASSRTLGGSNQPQHF. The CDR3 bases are TGTGCCAGTAGTAGGACCCTTGGGGGTAGCAATCAGCCCCAGCATTTT. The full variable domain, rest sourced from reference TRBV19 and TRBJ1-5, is DGGITQSPKYLFRKEGQNVTLSCEQNLNHDAMYWYRQDPGQGLRLIYYSQIVNDFQKGDIAEGYSVSREKKESFPLTVTSAQKNPTAFYLCASSRTLGGSNQPQHFGDGTRLSIL.

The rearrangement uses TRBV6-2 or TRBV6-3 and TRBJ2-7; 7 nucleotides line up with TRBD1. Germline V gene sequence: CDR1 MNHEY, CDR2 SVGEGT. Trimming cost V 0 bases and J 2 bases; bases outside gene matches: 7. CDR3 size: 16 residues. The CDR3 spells CASSYSSTGDTYEQYF. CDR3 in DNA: TGTGCCAGCAGTTACTCAAGTACAGGGGACACCTACGAGCAGTACTTC.

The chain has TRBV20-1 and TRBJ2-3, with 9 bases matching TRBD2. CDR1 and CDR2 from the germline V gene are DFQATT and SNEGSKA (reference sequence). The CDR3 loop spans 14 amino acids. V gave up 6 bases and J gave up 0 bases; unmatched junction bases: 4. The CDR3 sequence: CSATTSGSTDTQYF. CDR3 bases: TGCAGTGCAACGACTAGCGGAAGCACAGATACGCAGTATTTT.

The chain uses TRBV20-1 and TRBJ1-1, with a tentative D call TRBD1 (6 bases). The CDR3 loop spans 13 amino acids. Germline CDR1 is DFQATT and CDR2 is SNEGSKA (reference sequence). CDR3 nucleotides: TGCGGGGGGGCGGGGAGTATGAACACTGAAGCTTTCTTT. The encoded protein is CGGAGSMNTEAFF.

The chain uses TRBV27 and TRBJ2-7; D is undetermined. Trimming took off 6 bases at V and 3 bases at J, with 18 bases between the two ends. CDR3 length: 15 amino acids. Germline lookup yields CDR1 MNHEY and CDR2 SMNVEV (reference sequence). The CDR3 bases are TGTGCCAGCAGGCCTCAGGCCCGGGCAGACTACGAGCAGTACTTC. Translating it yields CASRPQARADYEQYF.